The 7 T cell receptor beta chains reported below all come from one sample, sequenced in a study of blood T cells in healthy people across ages. Next came a second PCR, run for about 6 to 12 cycles, which used a sample-barcoded 5' primer along with a J-beta primer mix. In TCRdb, the 5' RACE reads were re-called with MiXCR into one record per CDR3 protein. Seen here are roughly 700,000 distinct CDR3 sequences, 45% to 50% observed once, and the top ten hold roughly a third. The sequencing sample was made of blood. The receptor set was obtained from an older woman in good health.

The gene calls are TRBV29-1 and TRBJ2-5; weak D call: TRBD2 (6 bases). The CDR3 totals 13 residues. Trimming removed 0 bases from V and 5 bases from J, with 10 bases in between. Germline V gene lookup returns CDR1 SQVTM and CDR2 ANQGSEA. The CDR3 protein is CSVEDLGRETQYF. The CDR3 DNA follows: TGCAGCGTTGAAGATCTGGGGAGGGAGACCCAGTACTTC.

CDR3 in DNA: TGTGCCAGCAGCCTGTTGGCTGGGGCCAACGTCCTGACTTTC. Its protein is CASSLLAGANVLTF. The gene calls are TRBV12-3 or TRBV12-4 and TRBJ2-6; D gene unclear. The CDR3 is 14 residues long. The V end was cut by 6 bases, the J end by 2 bases, with 8 bases between.

Of note for this clonotype: Relative to the germline gene, one junction end is altered; a read error may explain this. The V call is TRBV20-1, the J call TRBJ2-5; no clear D gene. The assigned J gene may be wrong: the sequence end matches TRBJ2-7 better. Germline V gives CDR1 DFQATT, CDR2 SNEGSKA (reference sequence). This CDR3 has 14 residues. As DNA, the CDR3 is TGCGGTGCTACCATTCCCCCCTTACAGTACGAGCAGTACTTC. Translation gives CGATIPPLQYEQYF.

The chain joins TRBV6-5 to TRBJ2-1, with D possibly being TRBD1 (8 bases). With 2 bases removed from V and 8 bases from J, the gap between germline ends came to 22 bases. The CDR3 spans 17 residues. The germline V gene encodes CDR1 MNHEY and CDR2 SVGAGI. In DNA, the CDR3 is TGTGCCAGCAGTTACGGTGACCCCACAGGGGGGGTATATGAGCAGTTCTTC. This translates into CASSYGDPTGGVYEQFF.

A few counts support this clonotype. The rearrangement joins TRBV27 to TRBJ2-7, with 7 bases aligning to TRBD1. Germline V gives CDR1 MNHEY, CDR2 SMNVEV (reference sequence). With V trimmed by 2 bases and J by 4 bases, 2 bases remained unmatched. This CDR3 is built from 13 residues. The CDR3 protein is CASSLIQGYEQYF. Here the CDR3 DNA reads TGTGCCAGCAGTTTAATACAGGGGTACGAGCAGTACTTC.

This rearrangement joins TRBV12-3 or TRBV12-4 to TRBJ2-1; a weak D match, TRBD1 (5 bases). The assigned J gene may be wrong: the sequence end matches TRBJ2-7 better. The CDR3 is 15 residues long. CDR3 sequence (DNA): TGTGCCAGCAGTTTAAGGGGTCCGTCCTACAATGAGCAGTACTTC. Its translation: CASSLRGPSYNEQYF.

The gene calls are TRBV29-1 and TRBJ1-5, with no clear D. The CDR3 spans 10 residues. V lost 4 bases, J lost 6 bases, and 4 bases lay in between. CDR1 and CDR2 (germline): SQVTM, ANQGSEA. CDR3: CSVGPQPQHF. The CDR3 DNA reads as TGCAGCGTTGGTCCTCAGCCCCAGCATTTT.